This TCR beta chain was sequenced for a study of blood T cell repertoires in COVID-19 (dated by TCRdb to 2019 to 2021). Regarding the study in general: Samples from collaborators originated in the United States, Italy and Spain and spanned both the acute and convalescent phases of COVID-19. The material from the prospective study consisted of cDNA or gDNA derived from T cells, B-cell-depleted T cells, or PBMCs. The dataset comprised deeply sampled blood TCRbeta repertoires from subjects exposed to, actively infected with, or recovered from COVID-19. A freely available public database, intended as a resource for researchers studying the immune response to SARS-CoV-2, is where the repertoires were released. Samples were obtained from the ongoing ImmuneRACE study (first 160 participants) and from 1,200 or so subjects provided by 6 global collaborators. Sample metadata almost always included a de-identified subject ID, COVID-19 status, age in years and sex. Where HLA class I and class II types were available, the types were taken from metadata supplied by the sample provider, not from assay-based typing.

Study-level results and caveats: The amount of clinical and demographic metadata varied by source and participant and was provided uncurated.

TCRbeta CDR3 regions were amplified from genomic DNA by means of the immunoSEQ Assay, a bias-controlled multiplex PCR. The authors' analysis ran thus. Within the assay, amplification of reference gene primers was used to estimate how many nucleated cells each sample contained. To quantify the absolute abundance of each unique TCRbeta CDR3 rearrangement, sequence reads were collapsed and filtered. Productive Simpson clonality was computed per sample as the square root of Simpson's diversity index over productive rearrangements. The immuneACCESS repertoire file appears here via TCRdb, limited to in-frame rearrangements. These files lack a portion of the clones; in checked studies, under half of the deficit traces to unresolved V genes, and the cause of the others is not known. From that table come the V and J calls and clone size; the DNA was used to work out D and trimming. Present in this sample are 95,000 to 110,000 clones, about 87% of which were seen just once. The ten top clones hold around 6.5% of the sample.

V is pared back by 9 bases and J by 4 bases, with 11 bases lying between the germline termini. From the germline V gene (reference sequence), CDR1 is WNHNN and CDR2 is SYGVQD. The CDR3 runs 12 amino acids, cysteine and phenylalanine included. CDR3 DNA is the only sequence kept; it has 36 bases, read in frame from the first base. A note on this clone: Its antigen is not yet known. The record has no base qualities; no much larger clone is one base away.

The collaborating institutions used their own protocols to collect whole blood in K2EDTA tubes. Collaborator samples were shipped for TCRbeta analysis as frozen whole blood, isolated PBMCs, or DNA extracted from either sample type. The receptor's source is a man between 50 and 59 years old with active or convalescent COVID-19. Sequenced: peripheral blood. The sequence joins TRBV10-1 to TRBJ2-3; the D gene remains uncertain. The nucleotide sequence reads TGCGCCAGTTCTGACTCGGCAGATACGCAGTATTTT. Its protein product is CASSDSADTQYF.